These T cell receptor beta chains were read from a single sample in a study of Ad26.COV2.S vaccination and SARS-CoV-2 variants. The repertoire was sequenced with immunoSEQ multiplex PCR; TCRdb's copy has only in-frame clones and lacks some. The sample shows about 440,000 clones, less than 95% of them seen only once. The sample consisted of peripheral blood, taken in a trial of Ad26.COV2.S vaccine versus placebo. Source of these receptors: a person between 18 and 65 years old who received the Ad26.COV2.S COVID-19 vaccine or a placebo. CDR3s include the opening cysteine and the closing phenylalanine or tryptophan. A D gene is named only where the DNA matches it firmly. The listing skips clone size in some rows; elsewhere it reads once, few, many or a size class.

v_gene: TRBV7-8; d_gene: .; abundance: .; j_gene: TRBJ2-6; CDR3aa: CASRTRDLLSGANVLTF; CDR3nt: TGTGCCAGCAGAACTCGGGACTTACTCTCTGGGGCCAACGTCCTGACTTTC
v_gene: TRBV6-5; d_gene: .; abundance: .; j_gene: TRBJ2-4; CDR3aa: CASRPAGSRYIQYF; CDR3nt: TGTGCCAGCAGACCCGCCGGGAGCAGATACATTCAGTACTTC
v_gene: TRBV5-1; d_gene: TRBD1; abundance: .; j_gene: TRBJ2-1; CDR3aa: CASSLDRGSYNEQFF; CDR3nt: TGCGCCAGCAGCTTGGACAGGGGTTCCTACAATGAGCAGTTCTTC
v_gene: TRBV27; d_gene: .; abundance: .; j_gene: TRBJ2-3; CDR3aa: CASSLRPSSTDTQYF; CDR3nt: TGTGCCAGCAGTTTACGGCCCTCTAGCACAGATACGCAGTATTTT
v_gene: TRBV28; d_gene: TRBD2; abundance: .; j_gene: TRBJ2-1; CDR3aa: CASSPGRVNEQFF; CDR3nt: TGTGCCAGCAGCCCGGGGAGGGTAAATGAGCAGTTCTTC
v_gene: TRBV19; d_gene: .; abundance: .; j_gene: TRBJ2-2; CDR3aa: CATTRVGLGELFF; CDR3nt: TGTGCCACCACACGGGTCGGACTCGGGGAGCTGTTTTTT
v_gene: TRBV28; d_gene: TRBD2; abundance: .; j_gene: TRBJ2-5; CDR3aa: CASRAGTKETQYF; CDR3nt: TGTGCCAGCAGGGCCGGGACTAAAGAGACCCAGTACTTC
v_gene: TRBV5-4; d_gene: TRBD2; abundance: .; j_gene: TRBJ2-7; CDR3aa: CASGSAGGSYEQYF; CDR3nt: TGTGCCAGCGGGTCGGCGGGGGGTTCCTACGAGCAGTACTTC
v_gene: TRBV7-8; d_gene: TRBD1; abundance: once; j_gene: TRBJ1-4; CDR3aa: CASSSGTANEKLFF; CDR3nt: TGTGCCAGCAGCTCCGGGACAGCTAATGAAAAACTGTTTTTT
v_gene: TRBV3-1/TRBV3-2; d_gene: .; abundance: .; j_gene: TRBJ1-2; CDR3aa: CASSQDTINYGYTF; CDR3nt: TGTGCCAGCAGCCAAGATACAATTAACTATGGCTACACCTTC
v_gene: TRBV7-3; d_gene: .; abundance: .; j_gene: TRBJ2-2; CDR3aa: CASSADSSTGELFF; CDR3nt: TGTGCCAGCAGCGCAGACAGTAGCACCGGGGAGCTGTTTTTT
v_gene: TRBV6-2/TRBV6-3; d_gene: .; abundance: once; j_gene: TRBJ2-6; CDR3aa: CASSITGTGANVLTF; CDR3nt: TGTGCCAGCAGTATAACAGGGACCGGGGCCAACGTCCTGACTTTC
v_gene: TRBV12-3/TRBV12-4; d_gene: TRBD1; abundance: once; j_gene: TRBJ2-2; CDR3aa: CASRGQMTGELFF; CDR3nt: TGTGCCAGCAGGGGACAGATGACCGGGGAGCTGTTTTTT
v_gene: TRBV5-4; d_gene: .; abundance: .; j_gene: TRBJ1-1; CDR3aa: CASSPRGGTEAFF; CDR3nt: TGTGCCAGCAGCCCAAGGGGGGGCACTGAAGCTTTCTTT